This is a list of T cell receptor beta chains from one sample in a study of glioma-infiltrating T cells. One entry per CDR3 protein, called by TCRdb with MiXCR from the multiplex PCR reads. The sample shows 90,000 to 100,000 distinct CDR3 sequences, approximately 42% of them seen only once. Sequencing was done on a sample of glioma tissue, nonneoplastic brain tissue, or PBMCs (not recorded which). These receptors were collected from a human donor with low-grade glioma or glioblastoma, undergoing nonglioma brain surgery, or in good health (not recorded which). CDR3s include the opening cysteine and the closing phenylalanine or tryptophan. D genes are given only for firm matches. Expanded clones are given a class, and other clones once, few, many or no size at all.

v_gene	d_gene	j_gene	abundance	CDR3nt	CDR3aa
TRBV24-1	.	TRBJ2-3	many	TGTGCCACCAGCCGCGGCACAGATACGCAGTATTTT	CATSRGTDTQYF
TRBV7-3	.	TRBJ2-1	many	TGTGCCAGCAGCTTACAAGTCGGAGAGCAGTTCTTC	CASSLQVGEQFF
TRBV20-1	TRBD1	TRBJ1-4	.	TGCAGTGTTAGGACAGGGGGCTATGAAAAACTGTTTTTT	CSVRTGGYEKLFF
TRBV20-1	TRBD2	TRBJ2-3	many	TGCAGTGTTGACGGGGGGAACACAGATACGCAGTATTTT	CSVDGGNTDTQYF
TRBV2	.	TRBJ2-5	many	TGTGCCAGCAGTACACACTTCCAAGAGACCCAGTACTTC	CASSTHFQETQYF
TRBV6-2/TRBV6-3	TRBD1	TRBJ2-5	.	TGTGCCAGCAGGGCAGGACAGGGGGTTGAGACCCAGTACTTC	CASRAGQGVETQYF
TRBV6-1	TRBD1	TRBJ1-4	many	TGTGCCAGCAGTACCTACGGACAGGGAGCAACTAATGAAAAACTGTTTTTT	CASSTYGQGATNEKLFF
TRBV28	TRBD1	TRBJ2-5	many	TGTGCCAGCAGCAGAACGACAGGGTTGGCAGAGACCCAGTACTTC	CASSRTTGLAETQYF
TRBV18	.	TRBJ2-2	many	TGTGCCAGCTCACCACCGAAGGCAGGGAACACCGGGGAGCTGTTTTTT	CASSPPKAGNTGELFF
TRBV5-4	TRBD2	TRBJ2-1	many	TGTGCCAGCAGCGGATTAGCGGGGGCCTCCTACAATGAGCAGTTCTTC	CASSGLAGASYNEQFF
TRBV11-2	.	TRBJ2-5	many	TGTGCCAGCAGCCTGGGCGGGATACAGACCCAGTACTTC	CASSLGGIQTQYF
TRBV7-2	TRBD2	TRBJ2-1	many	TGTGCCAGCAGCACCCGAGCGGGGAGAAACAATGAGCAGTTCTTC	CASSTRAGRNNEQFF
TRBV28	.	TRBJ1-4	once	TGTGCCAGCAGTTTACTTAGGTCGGTGGATGAAAAACTGTTTTTT	CASSLLRSVDEKLFF
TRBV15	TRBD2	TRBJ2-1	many	TGTGCCACCAGCAGAGAGGCGGCTGGACTAGCGTTCAATGAGCAGTTCTTC	CATSREAAGLAFNEQFF
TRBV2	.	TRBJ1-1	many	TGTGCCAGCACCTCAGAGGGGGGGTTCAACACTGAAGCTTTCTTT	CASTSEGGFNTEAFF
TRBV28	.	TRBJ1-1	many	TGTGCCAGCAGTTTTTTCGGAACCACTGAAGCTTTCTTT	CASSFFGTTEAFF
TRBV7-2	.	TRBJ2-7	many	TGTGCCAGCAGCTTGCCATCCGGTGCTTTACGGTACGAGCAGTACTTC	CASSLPSGALRYEQYF
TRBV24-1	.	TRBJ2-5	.	TGTGCCAGTGATTCCCGGACACTGGGAGAGACCCAGTACTTC	CASDSRTLGETQYF
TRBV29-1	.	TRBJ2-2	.	TGCAGCGTGTTTGAGGGTTGGGACGGGGAGCTGTTTTTT	CSVFEGWDGELFF
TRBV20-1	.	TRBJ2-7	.	TGCAGTGCTGGAGTAATCGAGCAGTACTTC	CSAGVIEQYF
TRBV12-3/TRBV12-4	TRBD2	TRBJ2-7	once	TGTGCCAGCAACCCTAGCGGGAACTACGAGCAGTACTTC	CASNPSGNYEQYF
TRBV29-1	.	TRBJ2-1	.	TGCAGCGTTGAAGGGGGTCGGGGATACGGATACGATGAGCAGTTCTTC	CSVEGGRGYGYDEQFF
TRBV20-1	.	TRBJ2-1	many	TGCAGCAATAAGAACGTCTGGGATGAGCAGTTCTTC	CSNKNVWDEQFF
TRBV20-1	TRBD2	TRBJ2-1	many	TGCAGTGCTAGAGTTAGTAGCGGGAGAGGTGAGCAGTTCTTC	CSARVSSGRGEQFF
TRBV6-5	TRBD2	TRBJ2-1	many	TGTGCCAGCAGTTACGGAGCGGGGGGCCCGGATGAGCAGTTCTTC	CASSYGAGGPDEQFF
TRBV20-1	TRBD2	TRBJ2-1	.	TGCAGTGCTAGAGATTTCCAACTAGCGGGAGGATACAATAAGCAGTTCTTC	CSARDFQLAGGYNKQFF
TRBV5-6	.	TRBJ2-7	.	TGTGCCAGCAGCCCCGCGTCCCTCTACGAGCAGTACTTC	CASSPASLYEQYF
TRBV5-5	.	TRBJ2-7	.	TGTGCCAGCAGCCCGGGGTGGGACCTCAGGGAGCAGTACTTC	CASSPGWDLREQYF
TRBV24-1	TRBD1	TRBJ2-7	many	TGTGCCACTTCGGAAGGGGGCGTAGGTTCCTACGAGCAGTACTTC	CATSEGGVGSYEQYF
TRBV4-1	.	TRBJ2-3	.	TGCTCCATCAGCCAATTCCCTAGGGTCGCCACCTTATATACTCAGTATTTT	CSISQFPRVATLYTQYF
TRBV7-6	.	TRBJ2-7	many	TGTGCCAGCAGCTTATTAGTTGGGGCGTACGAGCAGTACTTC	CASSLLVGAYEQYF
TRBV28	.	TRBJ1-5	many	TGTGCCAGCAGTACCCTAGGGAGGATTGGAAATCAGCCCCAGCATTTT	CASSTLGRIGNQPQHF
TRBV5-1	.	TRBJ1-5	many	TGCGCCAGCAGCTTCGGGCAGGGTAATGAGCCCCAGCATTTT	CASSFGQGNEPQHF
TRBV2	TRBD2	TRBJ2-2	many	TGTGCCAGCACTAGCGGCATTCGGGAGCTGTTTTTT	CASTSGIRELFF
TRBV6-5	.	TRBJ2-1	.	TGTGCCAGCAGTTTAGTCGTCTCGGCGGGAAGCTCCTACAATTGGCAGTTCTTC	CASSLVVSAGSSYNWQFF
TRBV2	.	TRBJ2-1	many	TGTGCCAGCAGGGCAGTAGATGAGCAGTTCTTC	CASRAVDEQFF
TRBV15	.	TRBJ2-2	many	TGTGCCACCAGCAGAGGAGGCACCGGGGAGCTGTTTTTT	CATSRGGTGELFF
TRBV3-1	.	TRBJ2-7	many	TGTGCCAGCAGCCAAGCGGATATAGGGACGACTTGGTTC	CASSQADIGTTWF
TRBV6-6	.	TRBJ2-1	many	TGTGCCAGCAGTTACTCCGACGGTAACAATGAGCAGTTCTTC	CASSYSDGNNEQFF
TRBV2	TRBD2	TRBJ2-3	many	TGTGCCAGCAGCTGGACTAGCGGGAGGGAGGATACGCAGTATTTT	CASSWTSGREDTQYF
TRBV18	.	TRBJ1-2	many	TGTGCCAGCTCTCCTAACGGCAACAGGAACCTAAACTATGGCTACACCTTC	CASSPNGNRNLNYGYTF
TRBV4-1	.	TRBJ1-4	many	TGCGCCAGCAGCCAAGAAGTTGGGGACATCCTTGAAAAACTGTTTTTT	CASSQEVGDILEKLFF